One and the same sample provided the 14 T cell receptor beta chains below, sequenced in a study of T-cell memory formation after mild COVID-19. TCRdb re-called the 5' RACE reads through MiXCR, storing one row per CDR3 protein. This sample has about 410,000 distinct CDR3 sequences, with roughly 18% found just once. The sequencing sample was made of PBMCs or a T cell subset sorted from them (not recorded which). These receptors all come from a man aged 18 to 30 who had mild COVID-19 (a few samples of this study predate the infection). Cell type and time point are not known.

This clonotype was recorded a few times. The chain employs TRBV12-3 or TRBV12-4 and TRBJ1-5, with 8 bases aligning to TRBD1. V lost 5 bases to trimming and J lost 7 bases; unmatched junction nucleotides: 10. The CDR3 has 15 residues. The CDR3 protein is CASSGPGGEQQPQHF. CDR3 bases: TGTGCCAGCAGTGGACCAGGGGGCGAACAACAGCCCCAGCATTTT.

In its sample, this clonotype was seen a few times. The V and J genes are TRBV20-1 and TRBJ2-5, with 11 nucleotides matching TRBD2. CDR3 size: 13 residues. CDR1 is DFQATT, CDR2 SNEGSKA, per germline (reference sequence). The V gene end was trimmed by 6 bases and the J gene end by 7 bases; junction bases not matched to a gene: 7. In nucleotides, the CDR3 is TGCAGTGCGCCGACTAGCGGGGCAGGGACCCAGTACTTC. It is translated as CSAPTSGAGTQYF.

This clonotype was counted a few times. V usage is TRBV6-5 and J usage is TRBJ1-1; D unresolved. V was trimmed by 5 bases and J by 5 bases, leaving 18 bases between them. Germline CDR1 is MNHEY and CDR2 is SVGAGI. The CDR3 consists of 15 residues. CDR3 in amino acids: CASSHRGGKNTEAFF. As DNA, the CDR3 is TGTGCCAGCAGTCACCGAGGAGGGAAGAATACTGAAGCTTTCTTT.

This clonotype has just a few counts. V usage is TRBV5-5 and J usage is TRBJ2-5; D is possibly TRBD1 or TRBD2 (5 bases each). V was clipped by 0 bases and J by 5 bases, with 14 bases between them. The CDR3 consists of 15 residues. The V gene's germline CDR1 is SGHKS and CDR2 YYEKEE (reference sequence). The CDR3: CASSLEVGRGETQYF. DNA for the CDR3: TGTGCCAGCAGCTTGGAGGTGGGGCGCGGGGAGACCCAGTACTTC.

As DNA, the CDR3 is TGTGCCATCCAGCAGGGAGGGATGAACACTGAAGCTTTCTTT. This sequence encodes CAIQQGGMNTEAFF. The J gene is TRBJ1-1, the V gene TRBV10-3, with a weak D call TRBD1 (5 bases). The germline CDR1 and CDR2 sequences are ENHRY and SYGVKD. V gave up 8 bases and J gave up 0 bases, with 13 bases separating them. This CDR3 region has 14 residues.

The J gene is TRBJ1-4, the V gene TRBV6-5, with 7 bases that match TRBD1. V lost 1 base and J lost 8; bases outside the gene matches: 7. CDR1 MNHEY and CDR2 SVGAGI come from the germline V gene. CDR3 size: 15 residues. CDR3 protein: CASSYYGTAGEKLFF. In DNA form, the CDR3 reads TGTGCCAGCAGTTACTATGGGACAGCGGGAGAAAAACTGTTTTTT.

The rearrangement uses TRBV6-1 and TRBJ2-7; D remains ambiguous. This CDR3 spans 13 amino acids. Trimming cost V 8 bases and J 3 bases, with 14 bases left between them. Germline CDR1 MNHNS, CDR2 SASEGT. CDR3 protein: CASLDGYRYEQYV. The CDR3 bases are TGTGCCAGCTTAGACGGCTACCGCTACGAGCAGTACGTC.

This clonotype was seen a few times. The chain recombines TRBV15 with TRBJ2-5, with D possibly matching TRBD2 (5 bases). V shed 0 bases and J shed 2 bases, with 10 bases lying between them. Germline V CDR1 and CDR2: LNHNV, YYDKDF (reference sequence). The CDR3 is 15 residues long. CDR3 amino acids: CATSRDPGKQETQYF. The CDR3 nucleotides read TGTGCCACCAGCAGAGACCCCGGGAAGCAAGAGACCCAGTACTTC.

The chain has TRBV7-9 and TRBJ1-2; D gene unclear. Trimming removed 2 bases at V and 4 bases at J, with 5 bases between. Germline V CDR1 and CDR2: SEHNR, FQNEAQ (reference sequence). The CDR3 extends over 12 amino acids. The CDR3 loop reads CASSLQVYGYTF. The CDR3 DNA sequence: TGTGCCAGCAGCTTACAGGTCTATGGCTACACCTTC. Based on the CDR3 plus reference TRBV7-9 and TRBJ1-2, the full variable domain is DTGVSQNPRHKITKRGQNVTFRCDPISEHNRLYWYRQTLGQGPEFLTYFQNEAQLEKSRLLSDRFSAERPKGSFSTLEIQRTEQGDSAMYLCASSLQVYGYTFGSGTRLTVV.

This chain uses TRBV7-2 with TRBJ2-1; TRBD1 is a possible D gene (6 bases). The germline V gene encodes CDR1 SGHTA and CDR2 FQGNSA. CDR3 length: 15 amino acids. V dropped 6 bases and J dropped 2 bases, with 14 bases sitting between them. CDR3 region: CASRGGGYTYNEQFF. CDR3 nucleotide sequence: TGTGCCAGCAGGGGTGGGGGCTATACCTACAATGAGCAGTTCTTC.

The chain couples TRBV5-1 to TRBJ2-3, with a possible D match to TRBD1 (5 bases). The CDR3 has 15 amino acids. Germline V CDR1 and CDR2: SGHRS, YFSETQ. The ends were cut back, 2 bases at V and 1 base at J, with 11 bases in the middle. CDR3 in DNA: TGCGCCAGCAGCTTAACTGGGGCACGCACAGATACGCAGTATTTT. The encoded protein is CASSLTGARTDTQYF.

This chain connects TRBV5-5 to TRBJ2-7; 7 bases are shared with TRBD1. The CDR3 contains 13 residues. With 4 bases clipped from V and 4 bases from J, the junction kept 5 bases outside the gene matches. Germline V gene sequence: CDR1 SGHKS, CDR2 YYEKEE (reference sequence). CDR3 sequence (DNA): TGTGCCAGCAGCAGGCAGACAGGGTACGAGCAGTACTTC. Translation: CASSRQTGYEQYF.

The V gene is TRBV10-3, the J gene TRBJ1-1; D unclear. Germline-derived CDR1 and CDR2 are ENHRY and SYGVKD. V was trimmed by 0 bases and J by 1 base, leaving 6 bases between them. This CDR3 spans 14 amino acids. The CDR3 DNA follows: TGTGCCATCAGTGAGTCGATGAAGAACACTGAAGCTTTCTTT. It encodes CAISESMKNTEAFF.

This clonotype was detected only a few times. The V gene is TRBV25-1, the J gene TRBJ2-5; no definite D call. Trimming shortened V by 0 bases and J by 0 bases, and 11 bases separated the two germline ends. Germline CDR1 and CDR2: MGHDK and SYGVNS. The CDR3 runs to 16 residues. DNA for the CDR3: TGTGCCAGCAGTGAATACTTCGGCGGAAACCAAGAGACCCAGTACTTC. Translating gives CASSEYFGGNQETQYF.